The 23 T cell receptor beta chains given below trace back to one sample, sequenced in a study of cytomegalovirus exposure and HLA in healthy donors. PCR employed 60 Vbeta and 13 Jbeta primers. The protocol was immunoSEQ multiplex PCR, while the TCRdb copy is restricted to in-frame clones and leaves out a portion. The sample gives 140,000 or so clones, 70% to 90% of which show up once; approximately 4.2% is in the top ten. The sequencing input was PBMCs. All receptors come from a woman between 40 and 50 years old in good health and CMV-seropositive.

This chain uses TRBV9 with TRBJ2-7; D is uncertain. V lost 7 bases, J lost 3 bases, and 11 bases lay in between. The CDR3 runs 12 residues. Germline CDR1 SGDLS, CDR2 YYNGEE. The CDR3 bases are TGTGCCAGCGGGCCCGGTTACTACGAGCAGTACTTC. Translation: CASGPGYYEQYF.

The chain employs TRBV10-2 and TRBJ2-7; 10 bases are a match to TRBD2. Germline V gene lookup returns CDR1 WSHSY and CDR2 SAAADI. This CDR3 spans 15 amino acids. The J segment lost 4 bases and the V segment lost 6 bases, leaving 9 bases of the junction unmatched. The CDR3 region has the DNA TGCGCCAGCAGCCAGGGGACTAGCGTCGCTTACGAGCAGTACTTC. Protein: CASSQGTSVAYEQYF.

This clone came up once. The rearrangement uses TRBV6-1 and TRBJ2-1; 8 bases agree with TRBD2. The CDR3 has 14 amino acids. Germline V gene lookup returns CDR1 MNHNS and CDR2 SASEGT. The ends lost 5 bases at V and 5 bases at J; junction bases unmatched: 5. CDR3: CASSTGLVNNEQFF. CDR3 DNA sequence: TGTGCCAGCAGTACGGGACTAGTTAACAATGAGCAGTTCTTC.

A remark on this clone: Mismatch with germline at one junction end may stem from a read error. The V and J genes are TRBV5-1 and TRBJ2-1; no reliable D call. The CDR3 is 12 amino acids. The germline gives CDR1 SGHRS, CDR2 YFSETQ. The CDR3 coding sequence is TGCGCCAGCAGCCTCAACTACGATGAGCAGTTCTTC. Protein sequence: CASSLNYDEQFF. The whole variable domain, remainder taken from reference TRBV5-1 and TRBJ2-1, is KAGVTQTPRYLIKTRGQQVTLSCSPISGHRSVSWYQQTPGQGLQFLFEYFSETQRNKGNFPGRFSGRQFSNSRSEMNVSTLELGDSALYLCASSLNYDEQFFGPGTRLTVL.

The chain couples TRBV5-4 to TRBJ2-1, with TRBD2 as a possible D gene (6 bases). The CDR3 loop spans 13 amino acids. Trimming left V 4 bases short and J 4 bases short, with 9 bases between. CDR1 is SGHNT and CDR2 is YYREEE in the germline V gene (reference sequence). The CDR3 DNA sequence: TGTGCCAGCAGCCCCGGGACTTACAATGAGCAGTTCTTC. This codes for CASSPGTYNEQFF.

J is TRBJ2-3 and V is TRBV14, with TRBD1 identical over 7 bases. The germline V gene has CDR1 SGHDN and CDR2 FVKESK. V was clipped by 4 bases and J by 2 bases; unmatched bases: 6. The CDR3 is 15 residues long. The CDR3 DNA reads TGTGCCAGCAGCCGACAGGGCCTCGTCACAGATACGCAGTATTTT. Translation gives CASSRQGLVTDTQYF.

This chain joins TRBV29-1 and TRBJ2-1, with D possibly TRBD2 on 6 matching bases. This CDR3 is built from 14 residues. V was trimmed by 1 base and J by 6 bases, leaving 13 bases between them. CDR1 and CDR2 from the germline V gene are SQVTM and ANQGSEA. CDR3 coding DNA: TGCAGCGTTGAAGGCGGGCTAGCGTTCAATGAGCAGTTCTTC. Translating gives CSVEGGLAFNEQFF.

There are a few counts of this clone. CDR3 in amino acids: CASTLSGFSYEQYF. CDR3 in DNA: TGTGCCAGCACCCTTAGCGGATTCTCCTACGAGCAGTACTTC. This chain connects TRBV2 to TRBJ2-7; perhaps TRBD2 as D (6 bases). Trimming shortened V by 7 bases and J by 0 bases, and 13 bases separated the two germline ends. Germline V gene lookup returns CDR1 SNHLY and CDR2 FYNNEI. The CDR3 contains 14 residues.

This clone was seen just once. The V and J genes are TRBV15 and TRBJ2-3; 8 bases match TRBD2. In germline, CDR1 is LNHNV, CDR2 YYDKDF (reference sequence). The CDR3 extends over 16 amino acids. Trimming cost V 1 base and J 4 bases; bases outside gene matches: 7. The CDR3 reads CATSRVPAGAADTQYF. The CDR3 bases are TGTGCCACCAGCAGAGTGCCAGCGGGAGCTGCAGATACGCAGTATTTT.

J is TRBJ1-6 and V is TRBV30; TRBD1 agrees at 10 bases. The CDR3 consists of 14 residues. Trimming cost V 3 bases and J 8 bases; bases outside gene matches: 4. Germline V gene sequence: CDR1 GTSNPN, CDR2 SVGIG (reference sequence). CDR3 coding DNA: TGTGCCTGGAGGGTGGACAGGGGGGATTCACCCCTCCACTTT. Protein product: CAWRVDRGDSPLHF.

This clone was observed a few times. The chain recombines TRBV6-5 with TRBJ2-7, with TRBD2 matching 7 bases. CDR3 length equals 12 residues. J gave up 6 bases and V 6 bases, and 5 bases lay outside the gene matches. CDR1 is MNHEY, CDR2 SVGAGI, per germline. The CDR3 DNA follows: TGTGCCAGCAGCCCAGCGGGACGCGAGCAGTACTTC. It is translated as CASSPAGREQYF.

The DNA of the CDR3 is TGTGCCAGCGGACAGGGGACAAGCAATCAGCCCCAGCATTTT. It is translated as CASGQGTSNQPQHF. The rearrangement joins TRBV2 to TRBJ1-5; TRBD1 matches 9 bases. In germline, CDR1 is SNHLY, CDR2 FYNNEI. V gave up 8 bases and J gave up 1 base; unmatched junction bases: 3. This CDR3 is built from 14 residues.

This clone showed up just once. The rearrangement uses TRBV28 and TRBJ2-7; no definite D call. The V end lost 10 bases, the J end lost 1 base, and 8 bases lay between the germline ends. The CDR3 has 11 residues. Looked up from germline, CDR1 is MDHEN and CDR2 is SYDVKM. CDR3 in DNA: TGTGCCACCCATACATCCTACGAGCAGTACTTC. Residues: CATHTSYEQYF.

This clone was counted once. The CDR3 DNA is TGCGCCAGCAGTGAGTCCACGGCCGGGGAGCTGTTTTTT. It translates to CASSESTAGELFF. J is TRBJ2-2 and V is TRBV10-2; D gene unclear. The CDR3 extends over 13 amino acids. Germline-derived CDR1 and CDR2 are WSHSY and SAAADI. Trimming took off 0 bases at V and 6 bases at J, with 5 bases between the two ends.

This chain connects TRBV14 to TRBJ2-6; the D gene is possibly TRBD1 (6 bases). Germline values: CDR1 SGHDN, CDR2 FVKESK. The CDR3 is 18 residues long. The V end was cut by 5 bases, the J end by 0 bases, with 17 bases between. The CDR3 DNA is TGTGCCAGCAGCTCCAGGGGAACCTTTTTCTCTGGGGCCAACGTCCTGACTTTC. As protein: CASSSRGTFFSGANVLTF. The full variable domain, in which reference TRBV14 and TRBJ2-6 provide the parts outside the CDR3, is EAGVTQFPSHSVIEKGQTVTLRCDPISGHDNLYWYRRVMGKEIKFLLHFVKESKQDESGMPNNRFLAERTGGTYSTLKVQPAELEDSGVYFCASSSRGTFFSGANVLTFGAGSRLTVL.

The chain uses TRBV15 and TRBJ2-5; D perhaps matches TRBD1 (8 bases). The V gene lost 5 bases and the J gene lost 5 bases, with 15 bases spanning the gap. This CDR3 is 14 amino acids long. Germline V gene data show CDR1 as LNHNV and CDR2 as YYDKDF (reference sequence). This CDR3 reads CATSGAQGGETQYF. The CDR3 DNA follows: TGTGCCACCAGCGGCGCACAGGGGGGGGAGACCCAGTACTTC. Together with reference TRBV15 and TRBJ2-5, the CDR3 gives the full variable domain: DAMVIQNPRYQVTQFGKPVTLSCSQTLNHNVMYWYQQKSSQAPKLLFHYYDKDFNNEADTPDNFQSRRPNTSFCFLDIRSPGLGDTAMYLCATSGAQGGETQYFGPGTRLLVL.

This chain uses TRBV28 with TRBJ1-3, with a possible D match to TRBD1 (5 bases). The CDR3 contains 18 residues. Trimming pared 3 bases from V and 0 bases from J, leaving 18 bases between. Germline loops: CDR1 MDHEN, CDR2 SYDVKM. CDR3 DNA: TGTGCCAGCAGTTTGCCGCGCGGGGGGACTTTCTCTGGAAACACCATATATTTT. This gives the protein CASSLPRGGTFSGNTIYF.

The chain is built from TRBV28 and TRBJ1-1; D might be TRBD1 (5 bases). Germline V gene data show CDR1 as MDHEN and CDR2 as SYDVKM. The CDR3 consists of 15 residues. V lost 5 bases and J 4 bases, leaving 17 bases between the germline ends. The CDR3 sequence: CASSISHNQGTEAFF. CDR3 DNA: TGTGCCAGCAGTATCTCTCATAATCAGGGCACTGAAGCTTTCTTT.

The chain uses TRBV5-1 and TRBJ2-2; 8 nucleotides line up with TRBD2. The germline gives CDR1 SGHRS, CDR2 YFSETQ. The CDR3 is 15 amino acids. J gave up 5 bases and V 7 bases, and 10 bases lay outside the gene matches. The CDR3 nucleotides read TGCGCCAGCTCCCGGGCGGGAGGAGGGACCGGGGAGCTGTTTTTT. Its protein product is CASSRAGGGTGELFF.

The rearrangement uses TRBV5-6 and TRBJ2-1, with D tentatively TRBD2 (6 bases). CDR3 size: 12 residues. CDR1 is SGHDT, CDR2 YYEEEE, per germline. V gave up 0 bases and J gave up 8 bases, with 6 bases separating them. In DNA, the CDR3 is TGTGCCAGCAGCTTGGCGGGGGATGAGCAGTTCTTC. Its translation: CASSLAGDEQFF.

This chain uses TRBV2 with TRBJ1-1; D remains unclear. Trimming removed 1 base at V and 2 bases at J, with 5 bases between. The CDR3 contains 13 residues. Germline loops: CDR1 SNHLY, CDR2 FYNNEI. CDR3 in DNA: TGTGCCAGCAGTGAAGACACCAACACTGAAGCTTTCTTT. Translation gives CASSEDTNTEAFF. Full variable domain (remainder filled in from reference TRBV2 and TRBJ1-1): EPEVTQTPSHQVTQMGQEVILRCVPISNHLYFYWYRQILGQKVEFLVSFYNNEISEKSEIFDDQFSVERPDGSNFTLKIRSTKLEDSAMYFCASSEDTNTEAFFGQGTRLTVV.

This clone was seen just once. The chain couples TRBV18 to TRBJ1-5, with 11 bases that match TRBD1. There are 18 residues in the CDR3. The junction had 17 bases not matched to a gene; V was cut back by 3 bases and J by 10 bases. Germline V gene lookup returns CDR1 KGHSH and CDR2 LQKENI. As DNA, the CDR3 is TGTGCCAGCTCACCTACGACCCTTAACCGGGACAGGGGGTTACCCCAGCATTTT. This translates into CASSPTTLNRDRGLPQHF.

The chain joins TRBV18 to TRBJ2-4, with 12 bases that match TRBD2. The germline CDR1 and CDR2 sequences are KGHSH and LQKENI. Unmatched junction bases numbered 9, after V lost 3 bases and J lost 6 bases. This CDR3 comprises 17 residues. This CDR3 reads CASSPGKLAGGINIQYF. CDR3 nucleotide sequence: TGTGCCAGCTCACCCGGAAAGCTAGCGGGAGGGATAAACATTCAGTACTTC.